The 26 T cell receptor beta chains below come from one sample, sequenced in a study of blood T cell repertoires in COVID-19. The repertoire was sequenced with immunoSEQ multiplex PCR; TCRdb's copy has only in-frame clones and lacks some. In the table there are roughly 250,000 clones, around 93% of which are singletons. Source material: PBMCs or T cells enriched from blood (not recorded which). These TCRs come from a human donor in a cohort exposed to, infected with or recovered from COVID-19 (not recorded which). The donor label of this sample is uncertain.

The chain links TRBV5-4 to TRBJ1-2; 8 bases map to TRBD1. V gave up 3 bases and J gave up 3 bases; unmatched junction bases: 4. CDR1 SGHNT and CDR2 YYREEE come from the germline V gene (reference sequence). The CDR3 consists of 14 residues. This CDR3 reads CASSSGQGHYGYTF. DNA for the CDR3: TGTGCCAGCAGCTCCGGACAGGGCCACTATGGCTACACCTTC. The full variable domain, with the rest looked up from reference TRBV5-4 and TRBJ1-2, is ETGVTQSPTHLIKTRGQQVTLRCSSQSGHNTVSWYQQALGQGPQFIFQYYREEENGRGNFPPRFSGLQFPNYSSELNVNALELDDSALYLCASSSGQGHYGYTFGSGTRLTVV.

V usage is TRBV4-3 and J usage is TRBJ2-5; 7 bases line up with TRBD1. The V and J ends lost 2 bases and 7 bases, in that order; junction bases with no gene match: 7. Germline-derived CDR1 and CDR2 are LGHNA and YSLEER. The CDR3 is 14 amino acids. In DNA, the CDR3 is TGCGCCAGCAGCCAAAACAGGGGATTCGGGACCCAGTACTTC. This sequence encodes CASSQNRGFGTQYF.

In its sample, this clone was seen once. The chain carries TRBV6-5 and TRBJ2-2; TRBD2 agrees at 10 bases. The CDR3 is 15 residues long. V shed 6 bases and J 7 bases; nucleotides not matched to a gene: 8. The germline V gene has CDR1 MNHEY and CDR2 SVGAGI. The CDR3 sequence: CASRESGGVYGELFF. The DNA for the CDR3 is TGTGCCAGCAGAGAGAGCGGGGGGGTCTACGGGGAGCTGTTTTTT.

The chain employs TRBV7-8 and TRBJ1-2; D remains ambiguous. Trimming shortened V by 1 base and J by 0 bases, and 18 bases separated the two germline ends. Per the germline V gene, CDR1 is SGHVS and CDR2 is FQNEAQ. The CDR3 is 18 residues long. CDR3 sequence (DNA): TGTGCCAGCAGCTTAGACGTCGGGAGTTGGGTGACTAACTATGGCTACACCTTC. It specifies CASSLDVGSWVTNYGYTF.

The gene calls are TRBV15 and TRBJ1-2, with D possibly TRBD1 on 6 matching bases. The CDR3 spans 15 residues. Per the germline V gene, CDR1 is LNHNV and CDR2 is YYDKDF (reference sequence). V gave up 0 bases and J gave up 6 bases, with 14 bases separating them. Here the CDR3 reads CATSRDTTGRDGYTF. In nucleotides, the CDR3 is TGTGCCACCAGCAGAGATACGACAGGTCGAGATGGCTACACCTTC.

The chain employs TRBV28 and TRBJ1-5; tentatively, D is TRBD1 (5 bases). This CDR3 comprises 20 residues. V lost 7 bases to trimming and J lost 0 bases, with 28 bases between them. Germline V gene sequence: CDR1 MDHEN, CDR2 SYDVKM. CDR3 nucleotide sequence: TGTGCCAGCACCGAAGTTTATCCCCCTCGACAGCACTATAGCAATCAGCCCCAGCATTTT. This translates into CASTEVYPPRQHYSNQPQHF.

The V and J genes are TRBV5-1 and TRBJ2-7; D is perhaps TRBD1 (6 bases). Trimming cost V 0 bases and J 6 bases, with 13 bases left between them. This CDR3 has 14 residues. The V gene's germline CDR1 is SGHRS and CDR2 YFSETQ. The CDR3 here is CASSLGPGAREQYF. The CDR3 DNA is TGCGCCAGCAGCTTGGGCCCAGGGGCTCGCGAGCAGTACTTC.

The J gene is TRBJ2-7, the V gene TRBV3-1 (or the pseudogene TRBV3-2); no firm D call. The CDR3 has 12 amino acids. The germline CDR1 and CDR2 sequences are LGHDT and YNNKEL (reference sequence). V lost 4 bases to trimming and J lost 6 bases, with 10 bases between them. CDR3 sequence: CASSPSLGEQYF. The CDR3 DNA sequence: TGTGCCAGCAGCCCGTCGCTCGGCGAGCAGTACTTC.

The V call is TRBV4-2, the J call TRBJ1-2, with D possibly TRBD1 on 5 matching bases. This CDR3 is built from 15 residues. The V end lost 1 base, the J end lost 5 bases, and 14 bases lay between the germline ends. Germline lookup yields CDR1 LGHNA and CDR2 YNFKEQ. The CDR3: CASSQGGGGGYGYTF. The CDR3 coding sequence is TGTGCCAGCAGCCAAGGTGGGGGAGGCGGTTATGGCTACACCTTC.

The chain employs TRBV19 and TRBJ1-5, with D unresolved. The V end was cut by 7 bases, the J end by 0 bases, with 16 bases between. The CDR3 extends over 16 amino acids. Germline-derived CDR1 and CDR2 are LNHDA and SQIVND (reference sequence). CDR3 DNA sequence: TGTGCCAGTACGCCGGGAGGAGCACATAGCAATCAGCCCCAGCATTTT. This sequence encodes CASTPGGAHSNQPQHF. Filled out from reference TRBV19 and TRBJ1-5, the complete variable domain reads DGGITQSPKYLFRKEGQNVTLSCEQNLNHDAMYWYRQDPGQGLRLIYYSQIVNDFQKGDIAEGYSVSREKKESFPLTVTSAQKNPTAFYLCASTPGGAHSNQPQHFGDGTRLSIL.

This clone was counted once. The chain joins TRBV20-1 to TRBJ1-6; possible D gene TRBD1, 5 bases. The length of the CDR3 is 14 residues. Germline V gene lookup returns CDR1 DFQATT and CDR2 SNEGSKA (reference sequence). Trimming took 4 bases from V and 10 from J, leaving 17 bases between them. The chain's CDR3 is CSATDSRRGSPLHF. Written as DNA, the CDR3 is TGCAGTGCTACTGACTCCCGGAGGGGATCACCCCTCCACTTT.

In DNA form, the CDR3 reads TGCGCCAGCAGCCATCCCCGACTTAACAACCCGCCATACGAGCAGTACTTC. It codes for CASSHPRLNNPPYEQYF. This chain links TRBV4-1 with TRBJ2-7; D not resolved. The CDR3 runs 17 residues. V dropped 3 bases and J dropped 4 bases, with 22 bases sitting between them. Germline V lookup: CDR1 MGHRA, CDR2 YSYEKL.

J is TRBJ2-7 and V is TRBV3-1 (or the pseudogene TRBV3-2); possibly TRBD2 for D (6 bases). Trimming pared 0 bases from V and 6 bases from J, leaving 9 bases between. Germline V CDR1 and CDR2: LGHDT, YNNKEL (reference sequence). The CDR3 is 13 amino acids. The CDR3 DNA follows: TGTGCCAGCAGCCAAGATCGGAGGGGCGAGCAGTACTTC. Protein product: CASSQDRRGEQYF.

J is TRBJ1-1 and V is TRBV3-1 (or the pseudogene TRBV3-2); TRBD1 aligns across 8 bases. This CDR3 contains 16 residues. CDR1 and CDR2 from the germline V gene are LGHDT and YNNKEL (reference sequence). Trimming took 3 bases from V and 10 from J; bases not matched to a gene: 16. The CDR3 DNA reads as TGTGCCAGCAGCCATTACCGGGACAGGCTTCTAGGGGGAGCTTTCTTT. Encoded protein: CASSHYRDRLLGGAFF.

The genes are TRBV30 and TRBJ2-5, with TRBD2 matching 13 bases. J gave up 5 bases and V 2 bases, and 11 bases lay outside the gene matches. The germline gives CDR1 GTSNPN, CDR2 SVGIG (reference sequence). CDR3 size: 17 residues. The CDR3 loop reads CAWSSGLAGAGKETQYF. DNA for the CDR3: TGTGCCTGGAGTTCCGGACTAGCGGGGGCCGGGAAGGAGACCCAGTACTTC.

This sequence joins TRBV12-3 or TRBV12-4 and TRBJ1-3; tentatively, D is TRBD1 (6 bases). This CDR3 is 13 amino acids long. V was pared by 8 bases and J by 0 bases, with 8 bases between. DNA for the CDR3: TGTGCCAGCGGACAGAGCTCTGGAAACACCATATATTTT. It codes for CASGQSSGNTIYF.

This chain uses TRBV19 with TRBJ2-1; 8 nucleotides align to TRBD2. Germline V CDR1 and CDR2: LNHDA, SQIVND (reference sequence). The CDR3 length is 15 residues. Trimming removed 3 bases from V and 4 bases from J; junction bases left unmatched: 5. CDR3 DNA sequence: TGTGCCAGTAGTATCTTACTAGCGGAGTACAATGAGCAGTTCTTC. It specifies CASSILLAEYNEQFF.

The chain joins TRBV7-3 to TRBJ2-6; 7 bases align to TRBD1. CDR1 and CDR2 (germline): SGHTA, FQGTGA. The junction had 3 bases not matched to a gene; V was cut back by 0 bases and J by 1 base. CDR3 length equals 17 residues. The CDR3 protein is CASSLTGGNSGANVLTF. The CDR3 DNA reads TGTGCCAGCAGCTTAACAGGGGGCAATTCTGGGGCCAACGTCCTGACTTTC.

The CDR3 sequence is CASSPGGGEPQHF. CDR3 sequence (DNA): TGCGCCAGCAGCCCGGGCGGGGGGGAGCCCCAGCATTTT. V and J are TRBV5-1 and TRBJ1-5; D perhaps matches TRBD1 (5 bases). Trimming removed 4 bases from V and 8 bases from J, with 13 bases in between. This CDR3 is 13 amino acids long. From germline, CDR1 is SGHRS and CDR2 YFSETQ.

V usage is TRBV24-1 and J usage is TRBJ1-2; a possible D gene is TRBD1 (6 bases). The germline gives CDR1 KGHDR, CDR2 SFDVKD. CDR3 size: 16 residues. V was pared by 2 bases and J by 4 bases, with 16 bases between. CDR3: CATSDSLGKGGYGYTF. In DNA form, the CDR3 reads TGTGCCACCAGTGATTCGCTTGGAAAAGGGGGCTATGGCTACACCTTC.

The chain is built from TRBV5-1 and TRBJ2-1; the D gene is possibly TRBD2 (5 bases). Germline V gene data show CDR1 as SGHRS and CDR2 as YFSETQ. The CDR3 has 15 amino acids. The V and J ends lost 2 bases and 10 bases respectively, with 19 bases between them. CDR3 in amino acids: CASSFTGSPCSEQFF. Here the CDR3 DNA reads TGCGCCAGCAGCTTCACGGGGTCTCCCTGCTCCGAGCAGTTCTTC.

The chain recombines TRBV19 with TRBJ1-5, with D perhaps TRBD1 (6 bases). The V end was cut by 7 bases, the J end by 7 bases, with 23 bases between. Germline V CDR1 and CDR2: LNHDA, SQIVND (reference sequence). CDR3 size: 16 residues. In nucleotides, the CDR3 is TGTGCCAGTACCTCATGGGGGAAACAGGGAATCCAGCCCCAGCATTTT. It is translated as CASTSWGKQGIQPQHF.

J is TRBJ2-1 and V is TRBV5-6; D is possibly TRBD1 (6 bases). V was cut by 0 bases and J by 7 bases, with 14 bases left in between. Germline CDR1 and CDR2: SGHDT and YYEEEE. The CDR3 runs 15 residues. The CDR3 sequence: CASSLGGHVGNEQFF. The DNA of the CDR3 is TGTGCCAGCAGCTTGGGGGGGCATGTCGGAAATGAGCAGTTCTTC.

This chain joins TRBV19 and TRBJ1-1, with 7 bases fitting TRBD1. Germline V gives CDR1 LNHDA, CDR2 SQIVND (reference sequence). The length of the CDR3 is 14 residues. V lost 7 bases, J lost 1 base, and 6 bases stayed unmatched. The CDR3 nucleotides are TGTGCCAGTACCCATCGACAGGGGAACACTGAAGCTTTCTTT. It translates to CASTHRQGNTEAFF.

The chain has TRBV5-1 and TRBJ2-1; 13 bases align to TRBD2. The junction had 15 bases not matched to a gene; V was cut back by 2 bases and J by 7 bases. From germline, CDR1 is SGHRS and CDR2 YFSETQ. The CDR3 covers 19 residues. Here the CDR3 DNA reads TGCGCCAGCAGCTTTTCCTCTGGACTAGCGGGGGCAAGATGGAATGAGCAGTTCTTC. Translated, it gives CASSFSSGLAGARWNEQFF.

This clone has a single count. The chain uses TRBV10-3 and TRBJ1-2; 11 nucleotides line up with TRBD1. The CDR3 covers 16 residues. The J segment lost 7 bases and the V segment lost 6 bases, leaving 13 bases of the junction unmatched. Germline V gene data show CDR1 as ENHRY and CDR2 as SYGVKD. The CDR3 region is CAIRANADRGLSGYTF. In DNA, the CDR3 is TGTGCCATCAGGGCCAATGCGGACAGGGGGCTTTCTGGCTACACCTTC.